The 11 T cell receptor beta chains in this list originate from one sample, sequenced in a study of cytomegalovirus exposure and HLA in healthy donors. In the PCR, 60 Vbeta and 13 Jbeta primers were used. Profiling relied on immunoSEQ multiplex PCR, and the TCRdb table lists in-frame clones only, not all of them. Of some 150,000 clones in the sample, about 62% were seen once. The specimen was PBMCs. The source is a middle-aged man in good health and CMV-seronegative.

This clone was detected only a few times. V gene TRBV30 combines with J gene TRBJ1-1; D not resolved. Germline assignment: CDR1 GTSNPN and CDR2 SVGIG (reference sequence). The CDR3 is 13 amino acids. The germline V and J ends were trimmed by 1 base and 1 base, with 7 bases remaining between them. CDR3: CAWSDVRNTEAFF. Written as DNA, the CDR3 is TGTGCCTGGAGTGACGTGAGGAACACTGAAGCTTTCTTT.

The J gene is TRBJ2-7, the V gene TRBV6-5; TRBD2 is a possible D gene (5 bases). The CDR3 is made up of 13 amino acids. V dropped 2 bases and J dropped 5 bases, with 10 bases sitting between them. CDR1 MNHEY and CDR2 SVGAGI come from the germline V gene. CDR3 coding DNA: TGTGCCAGCAGTTACGGGAGAATCAACGAGCAGTACTTC. Its protein product is CASSYGRINEQYF.

This clone came up a few times. V usage is TRBV27 and J usage is TRBJ2-7, with D perhaps TRBD1 (6 bases). V was shortened by 4 bases and J by 4 bases, with 11 bases between the two germline ends. The CDR3 contains 13 residues. Per the germline V gene, CDR1 is MNHEY and CDR2 is SMNVEV (reference sequence). The CDR3 DNA reads as TGTGCCAGCAGTTCAGGGGACGTGTACGAGCAGTACTTC. It is translated as CASSSGDVYEQYF.

Notes on this clone: At the DNA level, this CDR3 is encoded by other sequences in the same sample as well. The chain is built from TRBV9 and TRBJ2-3, with 10 bases lining up with TRBD2. Germline trimming cut 3 bases from V and 2 bases from J; bases unmatched to any gene: 3. The CDR3 is made up of 15 amino acids. CDR1 SGDLS and CDR2 YYNGEE come from the germline V gene. The CDR3 bases are TGTGCCAGCAGCGCAGGACTAGCGGACACAGATACGCAGTATTTT. It yields the protein CASSAGLADTDTQYF.

The chain joins TRBV6-1 to TRBJ1-1; 9 positions match TRBD1. Germline CDR1 and CDR2: MNHNS and SASEGT. This CDR3 has 14 residues. The junction had 7 bases not matched to a gene; V was cut back by 6 bases and J by 5 bases. The CDR3 reads CASRETGGWTEAFF. The CDR3, as DNA: TGTGCCAGCAGAGAGACAGGGGGATGGACTGAAGCTTTCTTT.

The J gene is TRBJ2-3, the V gene TRBV5-8, with 7 bases identical to TRBD1. CDR1 and CDR2 (germline): SGHTS, YDEGEE. V was clipped by 0 bases and J by 4 bases; unmatched bases: 2. This CDR3 is 14 amino acids long. The CDR3 nucleotides read TGTGCCAGCAGCTTGGAGGGGGCCGCAGATACGCAGTATTTT. Translating gives CASSLEGAADTQYF.

V and J are TRBV30 and TRBJ1-1; possibly TRBD1 for D (5 bases). The CDR3 extends over 12 amino acids. The V end lost 8 bases, the J end lost 3 bases, and 13 bases lay between the germline ends. Germline loops: CDR1 GTSNPN, CDR2 SVGIG (reference sequence). The chain's CDR3 is CAGTRGDTEAFF. The CDR3 DNA follows: TGTGCCGGGACCCGGGGGGACACTGAAGCTTTCTTT.

This clone appeared a few times. V and J are TRBV6-6 and TRBJ2-7; TRBD1 matches at 10 bases. J lost 5 bases, V lost 7 bases, and 8 bases had no gene match. Germline values: CDR1 MNHNY, CDR2 SVGAGI (reference sequence). The CDR3 loop spans 14 amino acids. CDR3 amino acids: CASTNRDRGHEQYF. CDR3 coding DNA: TGTGCCAGCACTAACCGGGACAGGGGACACGAGCAGTACTTC.

DNA for the CDR3: TGTGCCAGCAGTTATCCCGGACGGGGGTACACTGAAGCTTTCTTT. Protein product: CASSYPGRGYTEAFF. V usage is TRBV6-5 and J usage is TRBJ1-1, with D possibly being TRBD1 (5 bases). Germline V CDR1 and CDR2: MNHEY, SVGAGI. Between the trimmed V and J ends, which lost 3 bases and 3 bases, there was a span of 14 bases. This CDR3 has 15 amino acids.

CDR3 region: CASSFSGPLGNTIYF. The CDR3 bases are TGTGCCAGCAGTTTCTCAGGGCCCCTCGGAAACACCATATATTTT. This chain uses TRBV27 with TRBJ1-3, with D possibly TRBD1 on 5 matching bases. CDR1 is MNHEY and CDR2 is SMNVEV in the germline V gene (reference sequence). V gave up 3 bases and J gave up 4 bases, with 13 bases separating them. This CDR3 has 15 amino acids.

The chain joins TRBV6-5 to TRBJ1-2; TRBD1 matches 7 bases. In germline, CDR1 is MNHEY, CDR2 SVGAGI. The CDR3 runs to 14 residues. V was pared by 2 bases and J by 6 bases, with 6 bases of the junction left unmatched. CDR3 in amino acids: CASSYGGGADGYTF. CDR3 sequence (DNA): TGTGCCAGCAGTTACGGAGGGGGCGCAGATGGCTACACCTTC.